Included here is one T cell receptor beta chain sequence, with context. Recovery meant two consecutive negative NP/OP PCR tests, professional clearance, or resolved symptoms. The sample is drawn from a study of blood T cell repertoires in COVID-19. The repertoire was sequenced with immunoSEQ multiplex PCR; TCRdb's copy has only in-frame clones and lacks some. The table shows 150,000 to 200,000 clones, with approximately 89% occurring only once. From germline, CDR1 is MNHEY and CDR2 SVGAGI. The CDR3 is 14 residues long. Deletions cut 2 bases from V and 2 bases from J, with 6 bases between. The sequencing input was PBMCs or T cells enriched from blood (not recorded which). This TCR came from a woman aged 18-29 years who had recovered from COVID-19. The chain has TRBV6-5 and TRBJ1-4; D not resolved. In DNA, the CDR3 is TGTGCCAGCAGTTACACGGGGACTAATGAAAAACTGTTTTTT. This translates into CASSYTGTNEKLFF.